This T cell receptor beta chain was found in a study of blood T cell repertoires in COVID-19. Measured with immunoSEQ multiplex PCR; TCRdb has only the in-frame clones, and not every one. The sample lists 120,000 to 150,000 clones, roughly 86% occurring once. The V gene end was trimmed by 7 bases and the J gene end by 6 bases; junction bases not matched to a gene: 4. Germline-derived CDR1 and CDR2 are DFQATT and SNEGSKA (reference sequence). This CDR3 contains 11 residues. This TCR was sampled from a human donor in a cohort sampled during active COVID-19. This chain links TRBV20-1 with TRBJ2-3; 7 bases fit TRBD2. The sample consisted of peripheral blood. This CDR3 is CSVRGVDTQYF. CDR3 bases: TGCAGTGTACGGGGGGTTGATACGCAGTATTTT.